The T cell receptor beta chain under discussion was sequenced for a study of T-cell memory formation after mild COVID-19. This clonotype was seen only a few times. Antigen specificity is unknown. General study findings and limits: There was no confirmation that second-wave clones peaking on day 37 were SARS-CoV-2 specific. From day 15 to 85, contracting clones were balanced between CD4 and CD8, whereas later expanders leaned toward CD4+.

The germline CDR1 and CDR2 sequences are GTSNPN and SVGIG (reference sequence). Trimming removed 3 bases from V and 0 bases from J, with 13 bases in between. This CDR3 is built from 15 residues. TCRdb recomputed calls from the 5' RACE reads with MiXCR, one row per CDR3 protein. Found here are 200,000 or so distinct CDR3 sequences, approximately 16% of them singletons; the top ten hold just over 2%. The material sequenced was PBMCs or a T cell subset sorted from them (not recorded which). The chain uses TRBV30 and TRBJ2-3; D unresolved. The receptor comes from an adult woman who had mild COVID-19 (a few samples of this study predate the infection). Cell type and time point are not known. In nucleotides, the CDR3 is TGTGCCTGGAGGATGGTCTCTTCTAGCACAGATACGCAGTATTTT. It translates to CAWRMVSSSTDTQYF.